Included here is one T cell receptor beta chain sequence, with context. The PCR employed 60 Vbeta primers together with 13 Jbeta primers. Sequenced by immunoSEQ multiplex PCR; TCRdb stores in-frame clones only, minus some. The table has 70,000 to 100,000 clones, 65% to 85% seen once. This sample was included in a study of cytomegalovirus exposure and HLA in healthy donors. Germline CDR1 is SNHLY and CDR2 is FYNNEI. This CDR3 has 13 amino acids. V shed 7 bases and J shed 0 bases, with 7 bases lying between them. This chain uses TRBV2 with TRBJ2-1; D gene unclear. The receptor comes from a young man in good health and CMV-seronegative. The sequenced sample was PBMCs. The CDR3 protein is CASILDSYNEQFF. Here the CDR3 DNA reads TGTGCCAGCATCCTAGACTCCTACAATGAGCAGTTCTTC.